This entry lists 11 T cell receptor beta chains sequenced from one sample in a study of T-cell memory formation after mild COVID-19. From the 5' RACE reads, TCRdb called clonotypes with MiXCR, one entry per CDR3 protein. The data contain 290,000 or so distinct CDR3 sequences, approximately 20% of them singletons. What was sequenced was PBMCs or a T cell subset sorted from them (not recorded which). These receptors originate from a man in his late teens or twenties who had mild COVID-19 (a few samples of this study predate the infection). Cell type and time point are not known.

A few counts support this clonotype. The gene calls are TRBV12-3 or TRBV12-4 and TRBJ2-2; 7 nucleotides agree with TRBD2. The CDR3 runs to 13 residues. With 6 bases clipped from V and 5 bases from J, the junction kept 3 bases outside the gene matches. This chain's CDR3 is CASSTGGTGELFF. As DNA, the CDR3 is TGTGCCAGCAGCACCGGGGGGACCGGGGAGCTGTTTTTT.

This clonotype was seen more than once but under ten times. V usage is TRBV2 and J usage is TRBJ1-2, with D unclear. Trimming removed 10 bases from V and 5 bases from J, with 17 bases in between. CDR1 is SNHLY, CDR2 FYNNEI, per germline. The CDR3 contains 13 residues. CDR3 amino acids: CANSQLSNYGYTF. The DNA of the CDR3 is TGTGCCAACTCACAGCTTTCGAATTATGGCTACACCTTC.

In this sample, this clonotype turned up a few times. This chain connects TRBV7-6 to TRBJ2-4; 9 bases fit TRBD1. V lost 4 bases to trimming and J lost 7 bases; unmatched junction nucleotides: 5. CDR1 and CDR2 from the germline V gene are SGHVS and FNYEAQ. CDR3 length: 14 amino acids. CDR3 loop: CASSSGTGMNIQYF. For the CDR3, the DNA is TGTGCCAGCAGCTCCGGGACAGGGATGAACATTCAGTACTTC.

This clonotype was detected a few times. The rearrangement links TRBV7-9 to TRBJ2-3; 7 positions agree with TRBD1. V was pared by 1 base and J by 2 bases, with 3 bases of the junction left unmatched. The CDR3 spans 15 residues. Germline V gene lookup returns CDR1 SEHNR and CDR2 FQNEAQ (reference sequence). The CDR3 loop is CASSLVGTATDTQYF. CDR3 nucleotide sequence: TGTGCCAGCAGCTTAGTAGGGACAGCCACAGATACGCAGTATTTT.

This clonotype was recorded at least ten times. V usage is TRBV6-2 or TRBV6-3 and J usage is TRBJ2-2; D gene ambiguous. Germline CDR1 reads MNHEY; CDR2 reads SVGEGT. The germline V and J ends were trimmed by 4 bases and 1 base, with 16 bases remaining between them. The CDR3 contains 17 residues. CDR3: CASSSRPSRLNTGELFF. The CDR3 DNA is TGTGCCAGCAGTTCCCGCCCATCTAGACTGAACACCGGGGAGCTGTTTTTT.

This clonotype has a handful of counts. The chain couples TRBV7-2 to TRBJ1-2, with D perhaps matching TRBD1 (5 bases). V shed 4 bases and J shed 8 bases, with 14 bases lying between them. There are 13 residues in the CDR3. CDR1 and CDR2 (germline): SGHTA, FQGNSA. DNA for the CDR3: TGTGCCAGCAGCTACCAGGGTTCTGGCGGCTACACCTTC. The encoded protein is CASSYQGSGGYTF. The variable domain in full, with the rest retrieved from reference TRBV7-2 and TRBJ1-2, is GAGVSQSPSNKVTEKGKDVELRCDPISGHTALYWYRQSLGQGLEFLIYFQGNSAPDKSGLPSDRFSAERTGGSVSTLTIQRTQQEDSAVYLCASSYQGSGGYTFGSGTRLTVV.

The chain uses TRBV12-3 or TRBV12-4 and TRBJ2-1, with 7 bases matching TRBD1. This CDR3 contains 15 residues. V was clipped by 7 bases and J by 3 bases; unmatched bases: 9. The CDR3 bases are TGTGCCAGCACCCAGGGGGTAGCACGCTACAATGAGCAGTTCTTC. Its protein is CASTQGVARYNEQFF.

This clonotype showed up many times. This chain uses TRBV29-1 with TRBJ2-1; tentative D call: TRBD2 (5 bases). There are 16 residues in the CDR3. Germline-derived CDR1 and CDR2 are SQVTM and ANQGSEA. V gave up 0 bases and J gave up 0 bases, with 12 bases separating them. CDR3: CSVEEDRGRSYNEQFF. CDR3 DNA: TGCAGCGTTGAAGAAGATCGCGGGCGCTCCTACAATGAGCAGTTCTTC.

Only a few counts were recorded for this clonotype. The chain couples TRBV24-1 to TRBJ2-1; unclear D gene. This CDR3 is 11 amino acids long. Germline CDR1 KGHDR, CDR2 SFDVKD. V lost 5 bases and J 6 bases, leaving 4 bases between the germline ends. Here the CDR3 reads CATSAGNEQFF. In nucleotides, the CDR3 is TGTGCCACCAGTGCAGGCAATGAGCAGTTCTTC.

The chain is built from TRBV6-2 or TRBV6-3 and TRBJ2-1; TRBD1 might be the D (6 bases). Germline V CDR1 and CDR2: MNHEY, SVGEGT. CDR3 length: 11 residues. V was trimmed by 6 bases and J by 10 bases, leaving 10 bases between them. CDR3: CASSPTGEQFF. DNA of the CDR3: TGTGCCAGCAGCCCTACAGGGGAGCAGTTCTTC.

The chain uses TRBV7-2 and TRBJ2-2, with D unclear. Germline V gene lookup returns CDR1 SGHTA and CDR2 FQGNSA. V was trimmed by 4 bases and J by 1 base, leaving 19 bases between them. The CDR3 loop spans 18 amino acids. The CDR3 region has the DNA TGTGCCAGCAGCTCAGATCTCGTGCGGCTAGGGAACACCGGGGAGCTGTTTTTT. Its protein is CASSSDLVRLGNTGELFF.